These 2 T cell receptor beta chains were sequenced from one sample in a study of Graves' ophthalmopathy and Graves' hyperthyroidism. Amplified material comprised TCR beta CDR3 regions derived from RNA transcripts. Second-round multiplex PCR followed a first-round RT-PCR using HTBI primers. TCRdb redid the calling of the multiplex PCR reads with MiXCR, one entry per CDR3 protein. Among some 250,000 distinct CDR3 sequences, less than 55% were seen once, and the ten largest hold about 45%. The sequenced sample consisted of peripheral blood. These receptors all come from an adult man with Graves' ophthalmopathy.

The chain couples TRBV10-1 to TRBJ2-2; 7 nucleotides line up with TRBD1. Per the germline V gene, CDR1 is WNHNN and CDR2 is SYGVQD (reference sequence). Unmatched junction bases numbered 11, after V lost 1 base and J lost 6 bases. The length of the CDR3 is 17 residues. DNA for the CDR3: TGCGCCAGCAGTGAGTTATCAGGGGGACACTCTGCCGGGGAGCTGTTTTTT. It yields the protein CASSELSGGHSAGELFF.

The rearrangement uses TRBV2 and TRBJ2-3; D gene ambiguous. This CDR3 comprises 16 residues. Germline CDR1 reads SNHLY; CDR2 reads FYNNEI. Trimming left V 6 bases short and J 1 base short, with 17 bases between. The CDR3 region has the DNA TGTGCCAGCAGCTATATCTCGGGCACAGGCACAGATACGCAGTATTTT. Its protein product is CASSYISGTGTDTQYF.